Following are 13 T cell receptor beta chains from one sample sequenced in a study of blood T cell repertoires in COVID-19 (TCRdb year 2020). Libraries were constructed by the immunoSEQ multiplex PCR assay. TCRdb obtained this table from immuneACCESS and retained in-frame rearrangements with V and J assigned. These tables miss some clones; where compared with another copy, unresolved V genes account for less than half of the shortfall, and the remainder is unexplained. The sample table lists 300,000 to 450,000 clones, approximately 87% of them with a count of one. Under 3% of the sample rests with the top ten. Specimen: peripheral blood. The source of these receptors is a woman aged 55-69 years with COVID-19, enrolled during active disease.

This clone has only a few counts. V gene TRBV5-1 combines with J gene TRBJ1-2, with D tentatively TRBD1 (6 bases). The germline gives CDR1 SGHRS, CDR2 YFSETQ. V was clipped by 0 bases and J by 2 bases, with 8 bases between them. The CDR3 contains 14 residues. The CDR3 is CASSLGDKNYGYTF. CDR3 in DNA: TGCGCCAGCAGCTTGGGGGACAAGAACTATGGCTACACCTTC. The entire variable domain, with the rest obtained from reference TRBV5-1 and TRBJ1-2, is as follows: KAGVTQTPRYLIKTRGQQVTLSCSPISGHRSVSWYQQTPGQGLQFLFEYFSETQRNKGNFPGRFSGRQFSNSRSEMNVSTLELGDSALYLCASSLGDKNYGYTFGSGTRLTVV.

The rearrangement links TRBV27 to TRBJ2-2; TRBD1 might be the D (5 bases). In germline, CDR1 is MNHEY, CDR2 SMNVEV (reference sequence). This CDR3 has 17 residues. V was trimmed by 1 base and J by 5 bases, leaving 17 bases between them. CDR3 residues: CASSLLSGNGWTGELFF. The DNA for the CDR3 is TGTGCCAGCAGTTTATTGTCAGGGAACGGGTGGACCGGGGAGCTGTTTTTT.

The chain has TRBV11-2 and TRBJ2-7; D not certain. V was trimmed by 2 bases and J by 2 bases, leaving 13 bases between them. This CDR3 is 15 amino acids long. The germline gives CDR1 SGHAT, CDR2 FQNNGV. Written as DNA, the CDR3 is TGTGCCAGCAGCTTAAGTGTGGGCTCCCCCTACGAGCAGTACTTC. Translated, it gives CASSLSVGSPYEQYF.

The CDR3 loop is CASSLGGRGYGYTF. The CDR3 coding sequence is TGTGCCAGCAGCTTGGGGGGCAGGGGCTATGGCTACACCTTC. The chain employs TRBV5-4 and TRBJ1-2, with D maybe TRBD1 (6 bases). The CDR3 runs 14 residues. V lost 0 bases, J lost 4 bases, and 10 bases lay in between. In germline, CDR1 is SGHNT, CDR2 YYREEE (reference sequence).

The chain joins TRBV18 to TRBJ2-7; TRBD1 matches 8 bases. Germline V CDR1 and CDR2: KGHSH, LQKENI. Losses at the gene ends were 4 bases for V and 5 bases for J; bases not matched to a gene: 4. The CDR3 spans 13 residues. The CDR3 bases are TGTGCCAGCTCACTTCTGACAGGGGACGAGCAGTACTTC. Protein sequence: CASSLLTGDEQYF. Full variable domain (missing parts from reference TRBV18 and TRBJ2-7): NAGVMQNPRHLVRRRGQEARLRCSPMKGHSHVYWYRQLPEEGLKFMVYLQKENIIDESGMPKERFSAEFPKEGPSILRIQQVVRGDSAAYFCASSLLTGDEQYFGPGTRLTVT.

The chain recombines TRBV4-1 with TRBJ1-1; tentatively, D is TRBD1 (5 bases). CDR3 length equals 14 residues. The V gene's germline CDR1 is MGHRA and CDR2 YSYEKL. Trimming took 4 bases from V and 5 from J, leaving 14 bases between them. DNA for the CDR3: TGCGCCAGCAGCCGGAGGGGAGCTGGGACTGAAGCTTTCTTT. As protein: CASSRRGAGTEAFF.

V gene TRBV18 combines with J gene TRBJ1-2; 11 nucleotides line up with TRBD1. With V trimmed by 5 bases and J by 3 bases, 5 bases remained unmatched. The germline V gene has CDR1 KGHSH and CDR2 LQKENI. The CDR3 runs 15 residues. CDR3 in amino acids: CASSSGTGGYYGYTF. CDR3 DNA sequence: TGTGCCAGCTCATCCGGGACAGGGGGATACTATGGCTACACCTTC.

V usage is TRBV28 and J usage is TRBJ2-2; D perhaps matches TRBD2 (5 bases). Per germline, CDR1 MDHEN and CDR2 SYDVKM. The V end lost 6 bases, the J end lost 1 base, and 12 bases lay between the germline ends. CDR3 length: 15 residues. As DNA, the CDR3 is TGTGCCAGCAGCCCCGGCCGGGGGAACACCGGGGAGCTGTTTTTT. It encodes CASSPGRGNTGELFF.

The chain links TRBV19 to TRBJ2-2; 7 bases fit TRBD1. The CDR3 length is 15 residues. The V gene end was trimmed by 3 bases and the J gene end by 6 bases; junction bases not matched to a gene: 7. Germline values: CDR1 LNHDA, CDR2 SQIVND (reference sequence). The CDR3 DNA sequence: TGTGCCAGTAGTATTCAAGGGGGCTTGGCCGGGGAGCTGTTTTTT. Its protein is CASSIQGGLAGELFF.

The V and J genes are TRBV5-8 and TRBJ1-6, with D perhaps matching TRBD1 (5 bases). V lost 3 bases to trimming and J lost 3 bases, with 10 bases between them. This CDR3 is built from 15 residues. CDR1 and CDR2 from the germline V gene are SGHTS and YDEGEE. Here the CDR3 DNA reads TGTGCCAGCAGCTCCACAGGAAACTATAATTCACCCCTCCACTTT. Its protein is CASSSTGNYNSPLHF.

The chain employs TRBV6-5 and TRBJ2-5; 9 bases map to TRBD1. CDR1 MNHEY and CDR2 SVGAGI come from the germline V gene. V was pared by 4 bases and J by 6 bases, with 6 bases of the junction left unmatched. CDR3 length equals 14 residues. CDR3 DNA sequence: TGTGCCAGCAGTTGGGACAGGGAGGGAAAGACCCAGTACTTC. The encoded protein is CASSWDREGKTQYF.

V gene TRBV4-1 combines with J gene TRBJ2-1, with 13 bases aligning to TRBD2. CDR3 length: 19 amino acids. The germline V gene encodes CDR1 MGHRA and CDR2 YSYEKL. Germline trimming cut 3 bases from V and 2 bases from J; bases unmatched to any gene: 10. The CDR3 region is CASSHQTSGGPPPYNEQFF. The CDR3 bases are TGCGCCAGCAGCCATCAGACTAGCGGGGGGCCCCCCCCCTACAATGAGCAGTTCTTC.

Only one count was recorded for this clone. The V and J genes are TRBV7-8 and TRBJ1-1; D not certain. Germline V gene data show CDR1 as SGHVS and CDR2 as FQNEAQ. CDR3 length equals 15 residues. With 5 bases removed from V and 4 bases from J, the gap between germline ends came to 17 bases. For the CDR3, the DNA is TGTGCCAGCAGCCCCTACGCGGCCCGTGTCACTGAAGCTTTCTTT. Protein: CASSPYAARVTEAFF.